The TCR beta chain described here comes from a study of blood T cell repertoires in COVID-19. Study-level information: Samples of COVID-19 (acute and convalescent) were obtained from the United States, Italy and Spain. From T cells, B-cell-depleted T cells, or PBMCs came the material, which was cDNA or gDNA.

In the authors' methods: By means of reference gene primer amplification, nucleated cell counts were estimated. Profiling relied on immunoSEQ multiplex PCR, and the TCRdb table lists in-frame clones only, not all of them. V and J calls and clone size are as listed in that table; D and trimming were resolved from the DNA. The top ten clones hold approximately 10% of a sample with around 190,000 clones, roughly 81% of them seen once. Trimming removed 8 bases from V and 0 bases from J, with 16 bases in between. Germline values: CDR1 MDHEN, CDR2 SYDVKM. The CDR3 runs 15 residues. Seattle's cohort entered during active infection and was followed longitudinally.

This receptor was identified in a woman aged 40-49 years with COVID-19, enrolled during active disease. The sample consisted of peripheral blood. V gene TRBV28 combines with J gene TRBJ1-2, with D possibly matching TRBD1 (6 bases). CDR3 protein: CASRSPGTTNYGYTF. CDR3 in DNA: TGTGCCAGCCGATCACCGGGGACAACTAACTATGGCTACACCTTC.